The TCR beta chain described here comes from a study of blood T cell repertoires in COVID-19. Under the authors' procedure: Reference gene primers were amplified, and this amplification served to estimate nucleated cell counts. The repertoire was sequenced with immunoSEQ multiplex PCR; TCRdb's copy has only in-frame clones and lacks some. V, J and clone size reflect that table, while D and trimming were determined from the DNA. Of some 300,000 clones listed, roughly 86% were seen once; the top ten hold about a tenth. Germline assignment: CDR1 SGHAT and CDR2 FQNNGV. The CDR3 runs 14 residues. V lost 5 bases and J lost 4, with 14 bases in between.

This chain links TRBV11-2 with TRBJ1-2; maybe TRBD1 (6 bases). The clonotype originates from a woman in her 30s who had recovered from COVID-19. The specimen was PBMCs or T cells enriched from blood (not recorded which). CDR3 region: CASSLAGTPYGYTF. The CDR3 bases are TGTGCCAGCAGCCTCGCTGGGACACCCTATGGCTACACCTTC.